This TCR beta chain was found in a study of cytomegalovirus exposure and HLA in healthy donors. Trimming stripped 2 bases from V and 4 bases from J, with 12 bases between. Germline CDR1 and CDR2: MNHNS and SASEGT. CDR3 length: 15 residues. A note on this clone: Its cognate antigen is unknown.

All the people who gave samples were healthy bone marrow donors. Regarding the study as a whole: 164 TCR beta chains were listed as cytomegalovirus-associated. Testing in vitro showed a few CMV-associated chains specific for CMV antigens.

Vbeta (60) and Jbeta (13) primers were used in the PCR. Some clones are missing from TCRdb's copy, which holds only in-frame ones; the method was immunoSEQ multiplex PCR. The sample has some 110,000 clones. The source is a man in his forties in good health and CMV-seropositive. J is TRBJ1-3 and V is TRBV6-1; maybe TRBD1 (6 bases). What was sequenced was PBMCs. The DNA of the CDR3 is TGTGCCAGCAGTGAAAACAGGGACGCCGGAAACACCATATATTTT. This sequence encodes CASSENRDAGNTIYF.